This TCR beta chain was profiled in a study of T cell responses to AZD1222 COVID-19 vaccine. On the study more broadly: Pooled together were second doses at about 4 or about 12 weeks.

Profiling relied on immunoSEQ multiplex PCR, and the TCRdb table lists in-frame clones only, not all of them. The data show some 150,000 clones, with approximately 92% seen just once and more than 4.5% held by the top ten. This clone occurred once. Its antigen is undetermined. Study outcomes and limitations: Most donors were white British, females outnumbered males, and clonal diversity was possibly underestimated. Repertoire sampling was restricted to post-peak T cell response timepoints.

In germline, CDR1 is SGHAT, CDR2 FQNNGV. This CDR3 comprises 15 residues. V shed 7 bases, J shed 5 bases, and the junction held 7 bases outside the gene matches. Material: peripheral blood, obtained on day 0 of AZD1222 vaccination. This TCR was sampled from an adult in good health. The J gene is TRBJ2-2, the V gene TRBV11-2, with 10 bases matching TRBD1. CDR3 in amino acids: CASNRQGAWTGELFF. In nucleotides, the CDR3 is TGTGCCAGCAACCGACAGGGGGCCTGGACCGGGGAGCTGTTTTTT.